This TCR beta chain was profiled in a study of CD8 T cells in Susac syndrome. Random-hexamer reverse transcription was applied to about 0.45 to 1 ug RNA. The method of amplification for TCR beta CDR3 was immunoSEQ multiplex PCR, covering 54 Vbeta and 13 Jbeta. TCRdb re-called the immunoSEQ multiplex PCR reads through MiXCR, storing one row per CDR3 protein. The repertoire has about 150,000 distinct CDR3 sequences, approximately 95% of them found once; the top ten carry over 0.09%. From blood CD8+ and CD4+ T cells, the TCR beta chain was sequenced. The sample taken for sequencing was CD4+ T cells from PBMCs. The TCR sequence derives from a human donor with multiple sclerosis.

Here the CDR3 reads CATSKGGSYGYTF. CDR3 nucleotide sequence: TGTGCCACCAGCAAGGGAGGTAGCTATGGCTACACCTTC. The chain uses TRBV15 and TRBJ1-2; D is unclear. V lost 4 bases and J 4 bases, leaving 10 bases between the germline ends. From germline, CDR1 is LNHNV and CDR2 YYDKDF (reference sequence). The CDR3 extends over 13 amino acids. Combining the CDR3 with reference TRBV15 and TRBJ1-2 gives the whole variable domain DAMVIQNPRYQVTQFGKPVTLSCSQTLNHNVMYWYQQKSSQAPKLLFHYYDKDFNNEADTPDNFQSRRPNTSFCFLDIRSPGLGDTAMYLCATSKGGSYGYTFGSGTRLTVV.